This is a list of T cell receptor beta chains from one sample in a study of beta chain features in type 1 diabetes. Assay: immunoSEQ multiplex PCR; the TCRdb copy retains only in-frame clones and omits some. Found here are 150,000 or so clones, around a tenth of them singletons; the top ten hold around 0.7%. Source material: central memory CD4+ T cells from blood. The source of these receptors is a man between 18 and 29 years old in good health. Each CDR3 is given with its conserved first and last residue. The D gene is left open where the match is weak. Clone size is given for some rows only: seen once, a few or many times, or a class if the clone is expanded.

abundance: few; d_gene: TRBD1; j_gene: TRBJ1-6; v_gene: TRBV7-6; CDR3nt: TGTGCCAGCAGCCCAAGGACAGGGGATTCACCCCTCCACTTT; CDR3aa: CASSPRTGDSPLHF
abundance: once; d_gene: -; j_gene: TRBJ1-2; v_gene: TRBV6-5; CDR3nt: TGTGCCAGCAGCTACTCGATGGGCGCCAACGGCTACACCTTC; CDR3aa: CASSYSMGANGYTF
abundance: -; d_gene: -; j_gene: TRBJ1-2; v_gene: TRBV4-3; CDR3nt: TGCGCCAGCAGCCAGCCCTCCGCAGGAGGGTCTGGCTACACCTTC; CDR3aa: CASSQPSAGGSGYTF
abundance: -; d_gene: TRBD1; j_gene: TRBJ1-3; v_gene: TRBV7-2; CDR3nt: TGTGCCAGCAGCTTACGACCGGGACAGGGCCGAAACACCATATATTTT; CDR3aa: CASSLRPGQGRNTIYF
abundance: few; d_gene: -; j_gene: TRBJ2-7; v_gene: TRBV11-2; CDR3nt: TGTGCCAGCAGCTCGGACATCCGCCCCTACGAGCAGTACTTC; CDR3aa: CASSSDIRPYEQYF
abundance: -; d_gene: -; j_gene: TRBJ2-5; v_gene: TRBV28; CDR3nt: TGTGCCAGCAGTTTAGTTTACCAGCCGACTGGCGAAGAGACCCAGTACTTC; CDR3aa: CASSLVYQPTGEETQYF
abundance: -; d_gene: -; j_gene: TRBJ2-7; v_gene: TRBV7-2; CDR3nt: TGTGCCAGCAGCTTAGGAAGGGAAGGGGACGAGCAGTACTTC; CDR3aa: CASSLGREGDEQYF
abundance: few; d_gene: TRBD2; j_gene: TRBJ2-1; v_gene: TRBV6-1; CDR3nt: TGTGCCAGCAGTGGTCGGGAGGGGGGGACCCTGCGAGATGAGCAGTTCTTC; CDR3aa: CASSGREGGTLRDEQFF
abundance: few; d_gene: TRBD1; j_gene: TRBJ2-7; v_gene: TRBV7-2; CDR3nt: TGTGCCAGCAGCATAGGACGGGGACAGTACGAGCAGTACTTC; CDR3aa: CASSIGRGQYEQYF
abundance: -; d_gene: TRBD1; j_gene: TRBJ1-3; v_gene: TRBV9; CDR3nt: TGTGCCAGCAGCCCGACAGGGTCCAGAAACACCATATATTTT; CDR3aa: CASSPTGSRNTIYF
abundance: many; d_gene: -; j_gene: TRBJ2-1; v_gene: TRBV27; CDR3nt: TGTGCCAGTCGGACAGACTCCTACAATGAGCAGTTCTTC; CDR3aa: CASRTDSYNEQFF
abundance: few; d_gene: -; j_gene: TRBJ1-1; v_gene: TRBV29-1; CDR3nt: TGCAGCTCCGAGAACAGGAACACTGAAGCTTTCTTT; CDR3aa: CSSENRNTEAFF
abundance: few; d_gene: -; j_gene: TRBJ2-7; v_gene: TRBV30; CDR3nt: TGTGCCTGGAGTCGAGGATCATACGAGCAGTACTTC; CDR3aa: CAWSRGSYEQYF
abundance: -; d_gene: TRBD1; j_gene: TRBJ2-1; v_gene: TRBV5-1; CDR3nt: TGCGCCAGCAGCTTGCCCGGGACAGGGGGGAACAATGAGCAGTTCTTC; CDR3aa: CASSLPGTGGNNEQFF
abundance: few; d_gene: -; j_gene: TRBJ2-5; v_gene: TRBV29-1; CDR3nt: TGCAGCGTTGGAGAGCCGGGTTACCAAGAGACCCAGTACTTC; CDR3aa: CSVGEPGYQETQYF
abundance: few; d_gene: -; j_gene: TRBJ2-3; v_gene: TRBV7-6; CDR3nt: TGTGCCAGCAGCTTAGGGGGGCAGGGAACAGATACGCAGTATTTT; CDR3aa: CASSLGGQGTDTQYF
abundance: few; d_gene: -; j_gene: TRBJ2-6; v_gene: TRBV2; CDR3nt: TGTGCCAGCAGTGAATTTTCAGGGGCTGGGGCCAACGTCCTGACTTTC; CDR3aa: CASSEFSGAGANVLTF
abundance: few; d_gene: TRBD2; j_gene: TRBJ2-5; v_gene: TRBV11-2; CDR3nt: TGTGCCAGCAGCCCTAGCGGTGGGGCTCGGGAGACCCAGTACTTC; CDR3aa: CASSPSGGARETQYF
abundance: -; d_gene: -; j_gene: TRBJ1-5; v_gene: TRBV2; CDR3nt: TGTGCCAGCAGGCAGGACGGGGACAATCAGCCCCAGCATTTT; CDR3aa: CASRQDGDNQPQHF
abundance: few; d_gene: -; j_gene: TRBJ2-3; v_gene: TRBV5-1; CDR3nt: TGCGCCAGCAGCTTGGCCGGTACAGATACGCAGTATTTT; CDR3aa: CASSLAGTDTQYF
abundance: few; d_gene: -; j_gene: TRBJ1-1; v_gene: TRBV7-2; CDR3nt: TGTGCCAGCAGCTTAGACAGCGGGGCGGCTTTCTTT; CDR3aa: CASSLDSGAAFF
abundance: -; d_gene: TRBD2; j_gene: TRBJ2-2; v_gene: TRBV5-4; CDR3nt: TGTGCCAGCAGCCCCCGGCAACTAGCGGGGGGGCGGGAGCTGTTTTTT; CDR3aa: CASSPRQLAGGRELFF
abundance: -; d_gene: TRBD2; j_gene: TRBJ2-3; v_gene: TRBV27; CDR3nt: TGTGCCAGCAGTCCTAGCGGGACCGCACGCACAGATACGCAGTATTTT; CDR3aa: CASSPSGTARTDTQYF
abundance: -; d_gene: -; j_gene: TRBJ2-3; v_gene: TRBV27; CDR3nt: TGTGCCAGCAGTCTTGAGGGGGGGCTCCCTCCGGATACGCAGTATTTT; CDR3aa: CASSLEGGLPPDTQYF
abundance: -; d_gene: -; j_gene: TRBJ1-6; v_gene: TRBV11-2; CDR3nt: TGTGCCAGCAGCTCGACAGCGAGTAATTCACCCCTCCACTTT; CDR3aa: CASSSTASNSPLHF
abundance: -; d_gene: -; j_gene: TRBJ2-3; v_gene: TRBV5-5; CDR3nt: TGTGCCAGCAGCTTGGAACAGTTCCCTACAGATACGCAGTATTTT; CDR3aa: CASSLEQFPTDTQYF
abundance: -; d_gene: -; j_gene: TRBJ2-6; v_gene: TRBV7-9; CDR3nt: TGTGCCAGCAGCTCTTCAGGCTCTGGGGCCAACGTCCTGACTTTC; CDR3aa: CASSSSGSGANVLTF
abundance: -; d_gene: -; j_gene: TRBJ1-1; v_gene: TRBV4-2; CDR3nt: TGTGCCAGCAGCCAAGTGAGTAGGGGAGGAACTGAAGCTTTCTTT; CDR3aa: CASSQVSRGGTEAFF
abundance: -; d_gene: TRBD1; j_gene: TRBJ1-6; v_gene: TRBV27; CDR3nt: TGTGCCAGCAGTACTACCTGGACAGGGGGTTCACCCCTCCACTTT; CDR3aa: CASSTTWTGGSPLHF
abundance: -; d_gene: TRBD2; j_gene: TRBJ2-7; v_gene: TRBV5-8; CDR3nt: TGTGCCAGCAGCCCGCAGCGGGGGGGCCGCGACGAGCAGTACTTC; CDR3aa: CASSPQRGGRDEQYF
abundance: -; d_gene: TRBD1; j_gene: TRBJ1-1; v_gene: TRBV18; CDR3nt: TGTGCCAGCTCACCCTACCAGGGGGCCGGGGGCACTGAAGCTTTCTTT; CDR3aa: CASSPYQGAGGTEAFF
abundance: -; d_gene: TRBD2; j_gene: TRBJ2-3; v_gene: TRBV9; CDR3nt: TGTGCCAGCAGCACTCAGCCTAGCGGGGGGGGCCGTTATACGCAGTATTTT; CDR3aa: CASSTQPSGGGRYTQYF
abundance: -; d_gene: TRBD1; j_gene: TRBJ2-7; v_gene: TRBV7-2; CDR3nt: TGTGCCAGCAGCCAACTCACAGGGGGCGGCCGCAGCTCCTACGAGCAGTACTTC; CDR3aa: CASSQLTGGGRSSYEQYF
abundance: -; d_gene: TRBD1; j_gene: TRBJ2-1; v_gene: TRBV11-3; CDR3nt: TGTGCCAGCAGCTTAGCCAACAGGGGTAATGAGCAGTTCTTC; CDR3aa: CASSLANRGNEQFF
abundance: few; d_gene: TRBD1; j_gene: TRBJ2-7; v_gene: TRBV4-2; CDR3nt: TGTGCCAGCAGCCAAGAACCGCCGGGGACAGCAGTTTCCTACGAGCAGTACTTC; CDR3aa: CASSQEPPGTAVSYEQYF
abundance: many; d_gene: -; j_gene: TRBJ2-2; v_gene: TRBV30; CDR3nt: TGTGCCTGGAGTGCCAGGCTTAACACCGGGGAGCTGTTTTTT; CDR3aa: CAWSARLNTGELFF
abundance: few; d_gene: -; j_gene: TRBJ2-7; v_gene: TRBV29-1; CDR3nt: TGCAGCGTTGAAGTGGCATACGAGCAGTACTTC; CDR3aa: CSVEVAYEQYF
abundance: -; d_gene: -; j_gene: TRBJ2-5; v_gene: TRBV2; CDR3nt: TGTGCCAGCACTAGGGACTTACGCGAGACCCAGTACTTC; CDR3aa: CASTRDLRETQYF
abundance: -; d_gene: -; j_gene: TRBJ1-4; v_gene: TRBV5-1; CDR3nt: TGCGCCAGCAGCTTGGGACTGGGTTTGGGTGAAAAACTGTTTTTT; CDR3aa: CASSLGLGLGEKLFF
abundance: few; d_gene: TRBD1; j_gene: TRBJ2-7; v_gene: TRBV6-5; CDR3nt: TGTGCCAGCATAAACAGGGGGACCGACGAGCAGTACTTC; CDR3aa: CASINRGTDEQYF
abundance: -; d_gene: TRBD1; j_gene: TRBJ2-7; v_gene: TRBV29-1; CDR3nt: TGCAGCGTTGAAGGGACAGGGTACGAGCAGTACTTC; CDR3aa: CSVEGTGYEQYF
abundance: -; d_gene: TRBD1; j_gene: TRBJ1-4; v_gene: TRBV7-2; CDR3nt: TGTGCCAGCAGCTTAGGAGGGGGCGGTGGTAATGAAAAACTGTTTTTT; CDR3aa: CASSLGGGGGNEKLFF
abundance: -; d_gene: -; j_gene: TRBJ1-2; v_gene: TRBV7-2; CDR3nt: TGTGCCAGCAGCTTAGAGAGGAGCGGGCCTCTAACCTTC; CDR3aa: CASSLERSGPLTF
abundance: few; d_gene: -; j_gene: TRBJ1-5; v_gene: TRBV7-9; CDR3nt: TGTGCCAGCAGCCAGGACAATTATCAGCCCCAGCATTTT; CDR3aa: CASSQDNYQPQHF
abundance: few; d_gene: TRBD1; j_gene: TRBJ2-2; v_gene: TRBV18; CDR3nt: TGTGCCAGCTCACCACGGGGACAGGGGGCCGGCACCGGGGAGCTGTTTTTT; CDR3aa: CASSPRGQGAGTGELFF
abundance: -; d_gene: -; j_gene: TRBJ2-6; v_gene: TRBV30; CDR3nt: TGTGCCTGGGACGGAGGCTCTGGGGCCAACGTCCTGACTTTC; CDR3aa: CAWDGGSGANVLTF
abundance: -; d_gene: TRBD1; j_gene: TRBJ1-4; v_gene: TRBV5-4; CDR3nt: TGTGCCAGCAGCGTTCGGGACAGGGAGAAACTGTTTTTT; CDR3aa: CASSVRDREKLFF
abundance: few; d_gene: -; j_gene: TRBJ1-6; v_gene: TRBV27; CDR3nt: TGTGCCAGCAGTTCCCTCCCGCAGGGAGGGAATTCACCCCTCCACTTT; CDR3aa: CASSSLPQGGNSPLHF
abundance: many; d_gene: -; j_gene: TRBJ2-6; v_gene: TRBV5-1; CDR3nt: TGCGCCAGCAGCTTAACGGCTGGGGCCAACGTCCTGACTTTC; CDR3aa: CASSLTAGANVLTF
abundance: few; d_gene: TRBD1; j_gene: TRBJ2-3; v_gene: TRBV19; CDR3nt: TGTGCCAGTACCCCGGGACAGGGAAGTTATACGCAGTATTTT; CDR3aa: CASTPGQGSYTQYF
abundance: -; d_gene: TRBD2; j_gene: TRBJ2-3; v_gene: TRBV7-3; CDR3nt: TGTGCCAGCAGTCTTACTAGCGGGGGAAGCACAGATACGCAGTATTTT; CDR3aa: CASSLTSGGSTDTQYF
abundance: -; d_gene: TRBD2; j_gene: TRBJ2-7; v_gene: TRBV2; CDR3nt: TGTGCCAGCGGGGGGGGGAACGAGCAGTACTTC; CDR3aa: CASGGGNEQYF
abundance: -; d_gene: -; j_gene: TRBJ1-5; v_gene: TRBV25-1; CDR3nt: TGTGCCAGCAGCCAGGGTAATCAGCCCCAGCATTTT; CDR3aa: CASSQGNQPQHF